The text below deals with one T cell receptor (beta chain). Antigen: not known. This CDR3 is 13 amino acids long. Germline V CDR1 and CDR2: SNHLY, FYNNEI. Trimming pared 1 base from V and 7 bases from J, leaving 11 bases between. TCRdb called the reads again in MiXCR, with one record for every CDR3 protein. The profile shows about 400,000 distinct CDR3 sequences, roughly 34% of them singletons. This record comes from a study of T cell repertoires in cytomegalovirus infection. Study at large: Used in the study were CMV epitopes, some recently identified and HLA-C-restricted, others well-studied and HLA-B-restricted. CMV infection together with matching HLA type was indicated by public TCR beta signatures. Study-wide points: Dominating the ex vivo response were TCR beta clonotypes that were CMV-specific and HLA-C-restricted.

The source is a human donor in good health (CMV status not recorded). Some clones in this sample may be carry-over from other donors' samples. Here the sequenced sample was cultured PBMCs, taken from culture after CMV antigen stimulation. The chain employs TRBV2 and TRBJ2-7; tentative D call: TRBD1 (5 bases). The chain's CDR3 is CASSEVFQGEQYF. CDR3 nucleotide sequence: TGTGCCAGCAGTGAAGTGTTTCAGGGAGAGCAGTACTTC.